A single sample is the source of the 16 T cell receptor beta chains below, sequenced in a study of cytomegalovirus exposure and HLA in healthy donors. The PCR ran on 60 Vbeta and 13 Jbeta primers. The data were produced by immunoSEQ multiplex PCR, yet TCRdb's version contains in-frame clones alone and is incomplete. The profile shows around 170,000 clones, around 80% of them singletons. The sample taken for sequencing was PBMCs. All receptors derive from a girl aged 5 to 17 in good health and CMV-seropositive.

This chain joins TRBV5-1 and TRBJ2-2, with 9 nucleotides matching TRBD1. The germline V gene has CDR1 SGHRS and CDR2 YFSETQ. There are 15 residues in the CDR3. V lost 3 bases and J lost 3; bases outside the gene matches: 3. The CDR3 bases are TGCGCCAGCAGCTCCGGGACAGGGTACACCGGGGAGCTGTTTTTT. Translated: CASSSGTGYTGELFF.

This chain connects TRBV11-2 to TRBJ2-2; 9 nucleotides align to TRBD1. The V segment lost 4 bases and the J segment 3 bases; nucleotides outside the gene matches: 3. The CDR3 loop spans 15 amino acids. Germline values: CDR1 SGHAT, CDR2 FQNNGV. CDR3 in amino acids: CASSSRDRDTGELFF. The CDR3 nucleotides are TGTGCCAGCAGCTCGAGGGACAGGGACACCGGGGAGCTGTTTTTT.

The V gene is TRBV27, the J gene TRBJ2-3; 8 bases match TRBD2. The V gene's germline CDR1 is MNHEY and CDR2 SMNVEV (reference sequence). The CDR3 has 15 amino acids. V shed 5 bases, J shed 0 bases, and the junction held 4 bases outside the gene matches. CDR3 residues: CASSLSGASTDTQYF. The CDR3 bases are TGTGCCAGCAGTCTTAGCGGGGCTAGCACAGATACGCAGTATTTT.

The V and J genes are TRBV9 and TRBJ2-1; a possible D gene is TRBD2 (5 bases). Germline CDR1 SGDLS, CDR2 YYNGEE. V was pared by 0 bases and J by 10 bases, with 17 bases between. This CDR3 contains 15 residues. CDR3 sequence reads: CASSVEYSEGYEQFF. CDR3 DNA: TGTGCCAGCAGCGTAGAGTACTCCGAGGGTTACGAGCAGTTCTTC.

There are a few counts of this clone. The chain has TRBV5-1 and TRBJ2-3; 7 bases agree with TRBD2. The CDR3 has 18 residues. CDR1 and CDR2 from the germline V gene are SGHRS and YFSETQ. The ends lost 0 bases at V and 4 bases at J; junction bases unmatched: 14. The CDR3: CASSLGLLADTMADTQYF. The CDR3 nucleotides are TGCGCCAGCAGCTTGGGTCTGCTAGCGGATACCATGGCAGATACGCAGTATTTT.

Concerning this clone itself: Relative to the germline gene, one junction end is altered; a read error may explain this. The rearrangement uses TRBV11-2 and TRBJ1-2, with TRBD1 as a possible D gene (6 bases). Germline CDR1 SGHAT, CDR2 FQNNGV. The CDR3 consists of 12 residues. The CDR3 loop reads CASSLGTAFLAF. The CDR3 region has the DNA TGTGCCAGCAGCTTAGGGACAGCTTTCCTCGCCTTC.

This chain uses TRBV29-1 with TRBJ2-1; TRBD2 matches 7 bases. The germline V gene has CDR1 SQVTM and CDR2 ANQGSEA. Trimming removed 4 bases from V and 4 bases from J; junction bases left unmatched: 4. The CDR3 is made up of 13 amino acids. Written as DNA, the CDR3 is TGCAGCGTTGCGGCTAGCGGTTACAATGAGCAGTTCTTC. Translating gives CSVAASGYNEQFF.

The chain uses TRBV7-8 and TRBJ2-2; 9 bases line up with TRBD1. The germline gives CDR1 SGHVS, CDR2 FQNEAQ. V dropped 5 bases and J dropped 3; count of bases not matched to a gene: 7. The CDR3 covers 16 residues. CDR3 sequence (DNA): TGTGCCAGCAGCCAGAGCGGACAGGGGTACACCGGGGAGCTGTTTTTT. This sequence encodes CASSQSGQGYTGELFF.

The gene calls are TRBV27 and TRBJ2-5, with TRBD1 matching over 9 bases. Germline V CDR1 and CDR2: MNHEY, SMNVEV (reference sequence). Germline trimming cut 5 bases from V and 5 bases from J; bases unmatched to any gene: 9. The CDR3 spans 15 residues. CDR3 DNA: TGTGCCAGCAGTATGGGACAGGGAGTAGGGGAGACCCAGTACTTC. This gives the protein CASSMGQGVGETQYF.

This clone occurred once. V gene TRBV27 combines with J gene TRBJ2-1; 7 bases are a match to TRBD2. The germline V gene has CDR1 MNHEY and CDR2 SMNVEV (reference sequence). V gave up 6 bases and J gave up 9 bases; unmatched junction bases: 14. This CDR3 is 15 amino acids long. In DNA form, the CDR3 reads TGTGCCAGCAGGCCTCAACGGGGTAGCGGGTCTGAGCAGTTCTTC. It yields the protein CASRPQRGSGSEQFF.

This chain links TRBV5-1 with TRBJ2-7; possible D gene TRBD2, 6 bases. The germline V gene has CDR1 SGHRS and CDR2 YFSETQ. The CDR3 spans 14 residues. V was pared by 5 bases and J by 7 bases, with 19 bases between. CDR3: CASSPEGPTGEQYF. CDR3 DNA sequence: TGCGCCAGCAGTCCGGAGGGGCCCACGGGAGAGCAGTACTTC.

The chain recombines TRBV9 with TRBJ2-3; D remains ambiguous. V was clipped by 2 bases and J by 5 bases, with 12 bases between them. CDR1 is SGDLS, CDR2 YYNGEE, per germline. The CDR3 totals 14 residues. CDR3 in amino acids: CASSVFTTGDTQYF. CDR3 coding DNA: TGTGCCAGCAGCGTGTTTACTACGGGAGATACGCAGTATTTT.

The CDR3 protein is CASSQEVGTGGLGFGDTQYF. CDR3 nucleotide sequence: TGCGCCAGCAGCCAAGAAGTCGGGACAGGGGGCTTGGGCTTTGGAGATACGCAGTATTTT. This chain joins TRBV4-3 and TRBJ2-3; the match to TRBD1 covers 12 bases. The CDR3 extends over 20 amino acids. The V segment lost 0 bases and the J segment 5 bases; nucleotides outside the gene matches: 15. Germline assignment: CDR1 LGHNA and CDR2 YSLEER.

The chain employs TRBV5-6 and TRBJ2-5; 9 nucleotides line up with TRBD2. After removal of 2 bases from V and 1 base from J, the junction contained 9 bases not matched to a gene. CDR1 is SGHDT, CDR2 YYEEEE, per germline. The CDR3 is 17 amino acids. The CDR3 coding sequence is TGTGCCAGCAGCTTTTCCCGACTAGCGGAGATCCAAGAGACCCAGTACTTC. It yields the protein CASSFSRLAEIQETQYF.

V usage is TRBV9 and J usage is TRBJ1-1, with D perhaps TRBD1 (5 bases). The CDR3 covers 16 residues. Trimming took off 0 bases at V and 3 bases at J, with 15 bases between the two ends. Looked up from germline, CDR1 is SGDLS and CDR2 is YYNGEE. The CDR3 spells CASSVGGTEGYTEAFF. The DNA of the CDR3 is TGTGCCAGCAGCGTAGGTGGGACTGAGGGGTACACTGAAGCTTTCTTT.

The chain couples TRBV27 to TRBJ1-4; D is ambiguous. V was shortened by 0 bases and J by 1 base, with 12 bases between the two germline ends. The germline CDR1 and CDR2 sequences are MNHEY and SMNVEV (reference sequence). The CDR3 contains 17 residues. The CDR3 region is CASSLSSPAETNEKLFF. The DNA of the CDR3 is TGTGCCAGCAGTTTATCCTCCCCCGCAGAAACTAATGAAAAACTGTTTTTT.